The clone carrying this T cell receptor beta chain was counted once. The second PCR ran roughly 7 to 11 cycles with a sample-barcoded 5' primer and J-beta primers. TCRdb itself ran the 5' RACE reads through MiXCR, one entry per CDR3 protein. The data contain roughly 700,000 distinct CDR3 sequences, more than 40% of them singletons. This record comes from a study of blood T cells in healthy people across ages. Sequencing was done on a sample of blood. The receptor was isolated from a woman aged 55 to 70 in good health.

CDR3 amino acids: CASSPPRGTFSYEQYF. The CDR3 DNA reads TGTGCCAGCAGTCCCCCGAGGGGGACGTTCTCCTACGAGCAGTACTTC. V gene TRBV28 combines with J gene TRBJ2-7; a possible D gene is TRBD1 (6 bases). The V gene lost 5 bases and the J gene lost 0 bases, with 17 bases spanning the gap. Germline V gene data show CDR1 as MDHEN and CDR2 as SYDVKM. This CDR3 is 16 amino acids long.